This T cell receptor beta chain was recovered during a study of T cells in Graves' hyperthyroidism and ophthalmopathy. Study overall: Peripheral blood was acquired at first diagnosis, ahead of any therapy whatsoever. Study-level results: Ophthalmopathy, as predicted by the model, came a median around 7 months after the prediction.

Concerning this clonotype itself: Its antigen remains unidentified.

RNA transcripts yielded amplified TCR beta CDR3 regions. TCR CDR3 regions were first amplified by RT-PCR with HTBI primers. TCRdb called the multiplex PCR reads again in MiXCR, with one record for every CDR3 protein. The sample lists fewer than 500,000 distinct CDR3 sequences, less than 15% occurring once. Each diagnosis was grounded in clinical symptoms, serum thyroxine and TRAb, thyroid ultrasound, and orbital computed tomography. Ahead of any ophthalmopathy symptoms, the blood sample was obtained at the first diagnosis of hyperthyroidism. Sequencing input: blood. This clonotype was obtained from a man aged 25 to 40 with Graves' hyperthyroidism that later progressed to Graves' ophthalmopathy.

The CDR3 spells CASSTRDRGRADTQYF. The CDR3 coding sequence is TGTGCCAGCAGCACACGGGACAGGGGGCGTGCAGATACGCAGTATTTT. V is TRBV13 and J is TRBJ2-3; 12 nucleotides line up with TRBD1. The V and J ends lost 5 bases and 4 bases, in that order; junction bases with no gene match: 7. The CDR3 is made up of 16 amino acids. The germline CDR1 and CDR2 sequences are PRHDT and FYEKMQ (reference sequence).